Sequencing of this T cell receptor (beta chain) was carried out in a study of sequential checkpoint blockade in melanoma. Profiled with immunoSEQ multiplex PCR; TCRdb holds only in-frame clones, not every one. Of under 20,000 clones in the sample, roughly 28% are singletons; the top ten hold 7.2%. Deletions cut 5 bases from V and 7 bases from J, with 27 bases between. Looked up from germline, CDR1 is SGHNT and CDR2 is YENEEA. The CDR3 contains 17 residues. Treatment of the sample: randomized to nivolumab then ipilimumab (arm A) or the reverse (arm B). This clone was observed a few times. The sequencing used tumor tissue (inferred from file names), collected from a patient given nivolumab and ipilimumab in sequence. The sequence was obtained from a human donor with melanoma. The rearrangement links TRBV11-3 to TRBJ2-7; D is possibly TRBD2 (6 bases). The CDR3 DNA sequence: TGTGCCAGCAGCCAACCTGTGTGGGACTCGATTATGGTGGAGCAGTACTTC. As protein: CASSQPVWDSIMVEQYF.